The 21 T cell receptor beta chains below all came from one sample that was sequenced in a study of vaccination effects on CD4 cells after COVID-19. The antigens these receptors bind are not known. Here immunoSEQ multiplex PCR was the method, and the copy in TCRdb shows in-frame clones only, minus some. Of around 56,000 clones in the sample, over 65% are singletons; the top ten hold 3% to 3.5%. Culturing for more than 9 days preceded CD4+ T cell isolation. The input for sequencing was CD4+ T cells from PBMCs cultured without peptide, taken before COVID-19 vaccination. All receptors come from a human donor who received a COVID-19 vaccine.

The chain recombines TRBV27 with TRBJ1-2; TRBD1 might be the D (6 bases). The CDR3 totals 14 residues. CDR1 MNHEY and CDR2 SMNVEV come from the germline V gene (reference sequence). V was clipped by 7 bases and J by 8 bases, with 20 bases between them. CDR3 DNA: TGTGCCAGCAAGGGACAAAACTACGACGGAGGCTACACCTTC. Translated, it gives CASKGQNYDGGYTF.

The rearrangement joins TRBV7-2 to TRBJ2-3, with D perhaps TRBD2 (7 bases). The CDR3 has 12 amino acids. V was trimmed by 5 bases and J by 10 bases, leaving 13 bases between them. Germline V gives CDR1 SGHTA, CDR2 FQGNSA. The CDR3 protein is CASSLGGRSQYF. The CDR3 nucleotides read TGTGCCAGCAGCCTGGGGGGGCGGTCGCAGTATTTT.

This chain connects TRBV29-1 to TRBJ2-5; the D is unclear. Trimming took 5 bases from V and 2 from J, leaving 9 bases between them. The CDR3 length is 12 residues. From germline, CDR1 is SQVTM and CDR2 ANQGSEA. The CDR3: CSVWTAQETQYF. The CDR3 DNA sequence: TGCAGCGTTTGGACGGCACAAGAGACCCAGTACTTC.

The rearrangement joins TRBV4-1 to TRBJ2-7; D not certain. Per germline, CDR1 MGHRA and CDR2 YSYEKL. With 1 base removed from V and 2 bases from J, the gap between germline ends came to 6 bases. The CDR3 is made up of 13 amino acids. The CDR3 sequence: CASSQVLAYEQYV. Here the CDR3 DNA reads TGCGCCAGCAGCCAAGTTCTGGCCTACGAGCAGTACGTC.

On this clone: Other DNA sequences from this sample encode an identical CDR3 as well. This sequence joins TRBV4-1 and TRBJ1-6; D uncertain. In germline, CDR1 is MGHRA, CDR2 YSYEKL. The CDR3 sequence is 17 residues long. V gave up 1 base and J gave up 0 bases, with 10 bases separating them. The CDR3 DNA sequence: TGCGCCAGCAGCCAAGCCCGGGCGAGCTCCTATAATTCACCCCTCCACTTT. It encodes CASSQARASSYNSPLHF.

This clone was counted once. J is TRBJ2-3 and V is TRBV5-4; possibly TRBD2 for D (5 bases). V lost 3 bases to trimming and J lost 2 bases, with 16 bases between them. The CDR3 runs 16 residues. Germline CDR1 reads SGHNT; CDR2 reads YYREEE (reference sequence). CDR3 amino acids: CASSSPSQRPTDTQYF. CDR3 nucleotides: TGTGCCAGCAGCTCCCCTAGCCAAAGACCCACAGATACGCAGTATTTT.

This sequence joins TRBV5-1 and TRBJ1-6, with a tentative D call TRBD1 (6 bases). The germline CDR1 and CDR2 sequences are SGHRS and YFSETQ. Trimming removed 0 bases at V and 6 bases at J, with 16 bases between. The CDR3 is 17 residues long. The CDR3 reads CASSLAPAGEGNSPLHF. As DNA, the CDR3 is TGCGCCAGCAGCTTGGCTCCAGCAGGGGAGGGTAATTCACCCCTCCACTTT.

This clone has just one count. The V and J genes are TRBV6-5 and TRBJ1-1, with D tentatively TRBD1 (5 bases). The CDR3 runs to 13 residues. Germline CDR1 reads MNHEY; CDR2 reads SVGAGI. The V gene lost 7 bases and the J gene lost 3 bases, with 12 bases spanning the gap. The CDR3 region has the DNA TGTGCCAGCAAGCGGCAGGGCGACACTGAAGCTTTCTTT. It specifies CASKRQGDTEAFF.

The chain has TRBV18 and TRBJ1-1, with a weak D call TRBD1 (6 bases). The CDR3 covers 14 residues. Germline V lookup: CDR1 KGHSH, CDR2 LQKENI. Trimming cost V 6 bases and J 3 bases, with 14 bases left between them. CDR3 residues: CASSFKGGDTEAFF. CDR3 sequence (DNA): TGTGCCAGCTCCTTTAAGGGGGGGGACACTGAAGCTTTCTTT.

The chain joins TRBV18 to TRBJ2-5; D not certain. V was pared by 0 bases and J by 3 bases, with 14 bases between. Germline V lookup: CDR1 KGHSH, CDR2 LQKENI. CDR3 size: 16 residues. Here the CDR3 reads CASSPPTAAREETQYF. CDR3 DNA sequence: TGTGCCAGCTCACCACCGACGGCGGCACGAGAAGAGACCCAGTACTTC.

V is TRBV28 and J is TRBJ1-3; 7 positions match TRBD1. Looked up from germline, CDR1 is MDHEN and CDR2 is SYDVKM. This CDR3 has 15 residues. With V trimmed by 4 bases and J by 0 bases, 3 bases remained unmatched. The CDR3 DNA follows: TGTGCCAGCAGTTCGGGACAGTACTCTGGAAACACCATATATTTT. Amino acid sequence: CASSSGQYSGNTIYF.

CDR3 sequence: CASSRDPDRAYEQYV. CDR3 in DNA: TGCGCCAGCAGCCGGGACCCGGACAGGGCCTACGAGCAGTACGTC. J is TRBJ2-7 and V is TRBV5-1; TRBD1 agrees at 8 bases. J lost 2 bases, V lost 4 bases, and 8 bases had no gene match. In germline, CDR1 is SGHRS, CDR2 YFSETQ. The CDR3 totals 15 residues.

The chain is built from TRBV6-2 or TRBV6-3 and TRBJ2-1, with 11 bases matching TRBD2. The CDR3 consists of 16 residues. Germline CDR1 reads MNHEY; CDR2 reads SVGEGT. Trimming took 4 bases from V and 2 from J; bases not matched to a gene: 4. CDR3 coding DNA: TGTGCCAGCAGTTCTCATAGCGGGGGGGCCTACAATGAGCAGTTCTTC. Translation gives CASSSHSGGAYNEQFF.

The rearrangement uses TRBV18 and TRBJ1-5; D is ambiguous. The CDR3 runs to 14 residues. Per the germline V gene, CDR1 is KGHSH and CDR2 is LQKENI. The V gene lost 3 bases and the J gene lost 4 bases, with 10 bases spanning the gap. Here the CDR3 reads CASSPELKNQPQHF. The CDR3 nucleotides read TGTGCCAGCTCACCGGAATTGAAAAATCAGCCCCAGCATTTT.

This chain links TRBV3-1 (or the pseudogene TRBV3-2) with TRBJ1-2; D not resolved. Trimming left V 3 bases short and J 0 bases short, with 8 bases between. The germline V gene has CDR1 LGHDT and CDR2 YNNKEL (reference sequence). This CDR3 spans 14 amino acids. This CDR3 is CASSHAGANYGYTF. The CDR3 DNA reads as TGTGCCAGCAGCCATGCTGGAGCTAACTATGGCTACACCTTC.

This clone was seen once. The chain uses TRBV5-1 and TRBJ1-4; 8 bases match TRBD1. After removal of 4 bases from V and 0 bases from J, the junction contained 8 bases not matched to a gene. The CDR3 has 17 amino acids. CDR1 is SGHRS, CDR2 YFSETQ, per germline. As DNA, the CDR3 is TGCGCCAGCAGCACCGGGACAGGCAGAACAACTAATGAAAAACTGTTTTTT. Amino acid sequence: CASSTGTGRTTNEKLFF.

The chain recombines TRBV6-5 with TRBJ2-7, with unresolved D. From germline, CDR1 is MNHEY and CDR2 SVGAGI. V dropped 4 bases and J dropped 3 bases, with 7 bases sitting between them. CDR3 size: 12 residues. The CDR3 region has the DNA TGTGCCAGCAGTTCCGTTGGCTACGAGCAGTACGTC. It specifies CASSSVGYEQYV.

CDR3 sequence (DNA): TGTGCCAGCAGCTCAGGGATTTTCAACACTGAAGCTTTCTTT. Amino acid sequence: CASSSGIFNTEAFF. The chain combines TRBV6-5 with TRBJ1-1; D is perhaps TRBD1 (5 bases). In germline, CDR1 is MNHEY, CDR2 SVGAGI. This CDR3 spans 14 amino acids. With 6 bases removed from V and 2 bases from J, the gap between germline ends came to 13 bases.

The count of this clone is one. V is TRBV7-3 and J is TRBJ2-1; D might be TRBD2 (7 bases). In germline, CDR1 is SGHTA, CDR2 FQGTGA. This CDR3 spans 16 amino acids. V was shortened by 0 bases and J by 8 bases, with 17 bases between the two germline ends. This CDR3 reads CASSLTLGGGLDEQFF. Written as DNA, the CDR3 is TGTGCCAGCAGCTTAACGTTGGGGGGGGGCCTCGATGAGCAGTTCTTC.

This clone showed up just a few times. This chain links TRBV28 with TRBJ2-1, with 9 bases matching TRBD1. The CDR3 extends over 16 amino acids. Germline V lookup: CDR1 MDHEN, CDR2 SYDVKM. J lost 4 bases, V lost 4 bases, and 8 bases had no gene match. The CDR3 here is CASSYPGTGFYNEQFF. In DNA form, the CDR3 reads TGTGCCAGCAGTTATCCCGGGACAGGGTTTTACAATGAGCAGTTCTTC.

This chain connects TRBV5-1 to TRBJ1-2, with a weak D call TRBD1 (6 bases). The V gene's germline CDR1 is SGHRS and CDR2 YFSETQ. Trimming removed 4 bases at V and 0 bases at J, with 10 bases between. The CDR3 has 14 amino acids. The chain's CDR3 is CASSLQGPNYGYTF. The CDR3 bases are TGCGCCAGCAGCCTACAGGGACCTAACTATGGCTACACCTTC.